The TCR beta chain under discussion was sequenced for a study of PD-L1 blockade in urothelial cancer. Libraries were prepared by immunoSEQ multiplex PCR; TCRdb keeps only in-frame clonotypes and omits some of them. The sample lists fewer than 30,000 clones, about four fifths occurring once. V was trimmed by 0 bases and J by 1 base, leaving 6 bases between them. CDR1 and CDR2 (germline): SGHRS, YFSETQ. This CDR3 comprises 14 residues. Sequenced here: PBMCs, sampled around atezolizumab (anti-PD-L1) treatment. The rearrangement uses TRBV5-1 and TRBJ2-3; D call uncertain. This receptor was identified in a man between 65 and 85 years old with urothelial cancer. CDR3 region: CASSLAQGTDTQYF. Here the CDR3 DNA reads TGCGCCAGCAGCTTGGCGCAGGGCACAGATACGCAGTATTTT.